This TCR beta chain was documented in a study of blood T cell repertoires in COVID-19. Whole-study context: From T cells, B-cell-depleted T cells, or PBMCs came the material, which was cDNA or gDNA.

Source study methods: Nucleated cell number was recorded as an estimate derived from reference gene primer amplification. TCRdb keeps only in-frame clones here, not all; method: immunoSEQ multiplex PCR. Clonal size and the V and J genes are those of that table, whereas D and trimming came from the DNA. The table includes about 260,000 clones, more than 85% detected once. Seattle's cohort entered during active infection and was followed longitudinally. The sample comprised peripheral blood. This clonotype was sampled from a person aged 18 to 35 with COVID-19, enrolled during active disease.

The CDR3 bases are TGCAGCGTTTCAGGATTTAACTATGGCTACACCTTC. It encodes CSVSGFNYGYTF. V and J are TRBV29-1 and TRBJ1-2; D not certain. Germline values: CDR1 SQVTM, CDR2 ANQGSEA. The CDR3 is made up of 12 amino acids. The ends were cut back, 5 bases at V and 1 base at J, with 8 bases in the middle.